This T cell receptor (beta chain) was identified during a study of T cell clonotyping in hematopoietic cell transplantation. Points from the study as a whole: After transplant, recipient diversity fell while pathologically expanded clonotypes grew through day 180. Higher Inverse Simpson Index values in graft donor and pretransplant recipient predicted broader posttransplant TCR diversity.

Generated by immunoSEQ multiplex PCR, the TCRdb table keeps only in-frame clones and is missing some. The sample lists more than 10,000 clones; just under 85% were seen once. With respect to this clone: Its antigen is not known. Germline is not matched at one junction end, which may reflect a read error.

The CDR3 contains 15 residues. Germline lookup yields CDR1 SSHAT and CDR2 FNYEAQ (reference sequence). The receptor was isolated from a female patient aged 40-50 years who had an allogeneic stem cell transplant from a related donor, so T cells may come from the graft donor. Some clones in this sample may be carry-over from other donors' samples. The material was PBMCs, obtained 100 days after allogeneic stem cell transplant. This chain links TRBV7-7 with TRBJ2-3; D ambiguous. For the CDR3, the DNA is TGTGCTAGCAGCCCCTCGTACACTAGCACAGATACGCAGTATTTT. Amino acids: CASSPSYTSTDTQYF.